These T cell receptor beta chains were read from a single sample in a study of beta chain features in type 1 diabetes. Only in-frame clones appear in the TCRdb table, and some are missing; sequencing was by immunoSEQ multiplex PCR. The sample records approximately 150,000 clones, roughly 60% being singletons. The sample consisted of naive CD4+ T cells from blood. The origin of the receptors is a young man with type 1 diabetes. Each CDR3 is given with its conserved first and last residue. Fields, in order: D gene, V gene, clone size, J gene, CDR3 protein, CDR3 DNA. D genes are given only for firm matches. Some rows mark clone size as missing; the rest say once, few, many or name a class of expanded clone.

TRBD1,TRBV9,.,TRBJ1-1,CASSGQGLSTEAFF,TGTGCCAGCAGCGGACAGGGTTTAAGCACTGAAGCTTTCTTT
.,TRBV7-2,.,TRBJ2-3,CASSFYTDTQYF,TGTGCCAGCAGCTTTTACACAGATACGCAGTATTTT
.,TRBV7-9,.,TRBJ2-3,CASSFEAPADTQYF,TGTGCCAGCAGCTTTGAGGCCCCCGCAGATACGCAGTATTTT
.,TRBV4-3,few,TRBJ1-6,CASSQFTGFGSPLHF,TGCGCCAGCAGCCAATTTACAGGGTTCGGTTCACCCCTCCACTTT
TRBD2,TRBV7-2,.,TRBJ2-7,CASSSERGYEQYF,TGTGCCAGCAGCTCCGAGCGGGGGTACGAGCAGTACTTC
.,TRBV28,.,TRBJ2-6,CASSLPVSGANVLTF,TGTGCCAGCAGTTTACCGGTCTCTGGGGCCAACGTCCTGACTTTC
.,TRBV11-2,.,TRBJ2-7,CASRGYHEQYF,TGTGCCAGCCGGGGGTACCACGAGCAGTACTTC
.,TRBV7-9,.,TRBJ1-5,CASSRFTGAGNQPQHF,TGTGCCAGCAGCCGATTTACAGGTGCTGGCAATCAGCCCCAGCATTTT
TRBD1,TRBV30,.,TRBJ1-6,CAWTGGPDSPLHF,TGTGCCTGGACAGGGGGCCCGGATTCACCCCTCCACTTT
.,TRBV29-1,.,TRBJ1-1,CSVEGQLNTEAFF,TGCAGCGTTGAAGGACAGCTGAACACTGAAGCTTTCTTT
.,TRBV29-1,.,TRBJ1-2,CSVDSHYGYTF,TGCAGCGTTGACAGTCACTATGGCTACACCTTC
.,TRBV7-2,few,TRBJ2-2,CASSFTGELFF,TGTGCCAGCAGCTTTACCGGGGAGCTGTTTTTT
.,TRBV13,.,TRBJ2-4,CASSLDPKNIQYF,TGTGCCAGCAGCCTGGATCCCAAAAACATTCAGTACTTC
.,TRBV5-1,few,TRBJ2-5,CASSQQETQYF,TGCGCCAGCAGCCAACAGGAGACCCAGTACTTC
TRBD1,TRBV6-6,once,TRBJ2-3,CASSSQGFTDTQYF,TGTGCCAGCAGTTCACAGGGGTTCACAGATACGCAGTATTTT
.,TRBV30,.,TRBJ1-2,CAWSVEGIAYGYTF,TGTGCCTGGAGTGTTGAGGGGATAGCCTATGGCTACACCTTC
TRBD1,TRBV9,.,TRBJ2-7,CASSVTGEGPYEQYF,TGTGCCAGCAGCGTGACAGGGGAAGGTCCCTACGAGCAGTACTTC
.,TRBV14,.,TRBJ2-2,CASSHGANTGELFF,TGTGCCAGCAGCCATGGGGCGAACACCGGGGAGCTGTTTTTT
.,TRBV7-2,.,TRBJ2-5,CASSLVIPQETQYF,TGTGCCAGCAGCTTAGTCATTCCACAAGAGACCCAGTACTTC
.,TRBV29-1,.,TRBJ1-3,CSVEERRNTIYF,TGCAGCGTTGAAGAGCGTAGAAACACCATATATTTT
TRBD1,TRBV12-5,few,TRBJ1-1,CASALGQGATEAFF,TGTGCTAGTGCCCTGGGCCAGGGGGCCACTGAAGCTTTCTTT
.,TRBV7-2,.,TRBJ2-5,CASSLAGGTETQYF,TGTGCCAGCAGCTTAGCCGGGGGCACTGAGACCCAGTACTTC
.,TRBV9,.,TRBJ2-3,CASSVGDTTDTQYF,TGTGCCAGCAGCGTAGGCGATACGACAGATACGCAGTATTTT